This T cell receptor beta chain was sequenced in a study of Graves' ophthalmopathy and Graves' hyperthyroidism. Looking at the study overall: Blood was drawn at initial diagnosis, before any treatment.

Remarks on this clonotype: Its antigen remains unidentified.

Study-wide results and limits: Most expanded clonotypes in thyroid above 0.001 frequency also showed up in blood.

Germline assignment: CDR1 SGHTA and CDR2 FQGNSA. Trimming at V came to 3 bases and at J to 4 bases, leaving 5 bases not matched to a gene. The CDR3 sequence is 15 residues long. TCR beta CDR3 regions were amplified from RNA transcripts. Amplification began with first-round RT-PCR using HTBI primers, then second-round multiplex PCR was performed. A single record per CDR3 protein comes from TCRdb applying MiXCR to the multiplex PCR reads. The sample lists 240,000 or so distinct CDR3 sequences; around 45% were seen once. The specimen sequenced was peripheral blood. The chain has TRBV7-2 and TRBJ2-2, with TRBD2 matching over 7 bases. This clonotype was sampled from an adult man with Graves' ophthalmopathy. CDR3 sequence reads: CASSFVLAATGELFF. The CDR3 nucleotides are TGTGCCAGCAGCTTTGTGCTAGCGGCCACCGGGGAGCTGTTTTTT.